The rows below give T cell receptor beta chains drawn from one sample of a study of radiotherapy plus CTLA-4 blockade in lung cancer. Sequencing was performed with immunoSEQ multiplex PCR; in TCRdb, only in-frame clones are kept and a portion is missing. The sample lists roughly 100,000 clones; around 86% were seen once. Source: peripheral blood, taken from a patient treated with radiotherapy plus ipilimumab. These TCRs come from a human donor with non-small cell lung cancer who had a partial response to radiotherapy plus ipilimumab. CDR3s include the opening cysteine and the closing phenylalanine or tryptophan. Each record gives: J gene, V gene, D gene, clone size, CDR3 protein, CDR3 DNA. The D gene is left open where the match is weak. Size values are once, few and many counts, or a class for expanded clones, and some rows have none.

TRBJ1-4 | TRBV4-1 | TRBD1 | NA | CASSQAGGRSEKLFF | TGCGCCAGCAGCCAAGCAGGGGGCCGGTCTGAAAAACTGTTTTTT
TRBJ2-7 | TRBV10-3 | TRBD1 | NA | CAISEAGARGNYEQYF | TGTGCCATCAGTGAAGCCGGGGCCAGGGGGAACTACGAGCAGTACTTC
TRBJ2-7 | TRBV7-2 | TRBD2 | NA | CASSLGTSGRLYEQYF | TGTGCCAGCAGCCTTGGGACTAGCGGGAGACTGTACGAGCAGTACTTC
TRBJ1-2 | TRBV5-1 | NA | NA | CASSLGAGESRGTF | TGCGCCAGCAGCTTGGGGGCAGGGGAATCCCGCGGCACCTTC
TRBJ2-2 | TRBV18 | NA | NA | CASSPNDIPVPGELFF | TGTGCCAGCTCACCCAATGACATCCCTGTCCCCGGGGAGCTGTTTTTT
TRBJ1-2 | TRBV28 | NA | few | CASSLWGASDYGYTF | TGTGCCAGCAGTTTATGGGGGGCGTCGGACTATGGCTACACCTTC
TRBJ2-2 | TRBV5-6 | NA | NA | CASSFGSSGEDTGELFF | TGTGCCAGCAGCTTTGGCAGCTCGGGTGAAGACACCGGGGAGCTGTTTTTT
TRBJ1-1 | TRBV11-2 | NA | NA | CASSFYRDTEAFF | TGTGCCAGCAGCTTTTACAGGGACACTGAAGCTTTCTTT
TRBJ1-1 | TRBV11-2 | NA | NA | CASSLVRTEAFF | TGTGCCAGCAGCTTAGTACGGACTGAAGCTTTCTTT
TRBJ1-1 | TRBV6-4 | TRBD1 | NA | CASRRTGGTEAFF | TGTGCCAGCAGGAGGACAGGGGGCACTGAAGCTTTCTTT
TRBJ2-5 | TRBV11-3 | NA | NA | CASSWTDQETQYF | TGTGCCAGCAGCTGGACAGACCAAGAGACCCAGTACTTC
TRBJ2-1 | TRBV18 | TRBD1 | NA | CASSPGQGTIEFF | TGTGCCAGCTCCCCAGGACAGGGGACCATTGAGTTCTTC
TRBJ2-2 | TRBV7-2 | NA | NA | CASSPPRLSNTGELFF | TGTGCCAGCAGCCCCCCCAGACTATCGAACACCGGGGAGCTGTTTTTT
TRBJ1-2 | TRBV28 | NA | NA | CASSGAGVQGGYTF | TGTGCCAGCAGCGGGGCGGGGGTCCAGGGTGGCTACACCTTC
TRBJ2-1 | TRBV11-1 | NA | few | CASSLAQTGPRLGNEQFF | TGTGCCAGCAGCTTAGCACAAACAGGGCCACGTTTGGGCAATGAGCAGTTCTTC
TRBJ1-4 | TRBV30 | NA | NA | CAWSVRRATNEKLFF | TGTGCCTGGAGTGTACGTCGGGCAACTAATGAAAAACTGTTTTTT
TRBJ1-1 | TRBV11-3 | NA | NA | CASSLDGRATEAFF | TGTGCCAGCAGCTTAGATGGGCGGGCGACTGAAGCTTTCTTT
TRBJ1-1 | TRBV10-3 | NA | NA | CAIQTAQNTEAFF | TGTGCCATACAGACAGCACAGAACACTGAAGCTTTCTTT